This record concerns one T cell receptor beta chain sequence. The antigen remains undetermined. Moderate-to-severe activity, with CAS ≥3, NOSPECS ≥4 and duration under 3 months, characterized the donors with ophthalmopathy. PBMCs were isolated from a roughly 10 ml sample of fresh peripheral blood. V lost 0 bases and J lost 7, with 13 bases in between. The germline gives CDR1 MNHEY, CDR2 SVGAGI. The CDR3 consists of 15 residues. These data come from a study of Graves' ophthalmopathy and Graves' hyperthyroidism. The sequenced template was RNA, covering the TCR beta CDR3 region. HTBI primers primed a first-round RT-PCR, and a second-round multiplex PCR followed. TCRdb re-called the multiplex PCR reads through MiXCR, storing one row per CDR3 protein. The profile covers 200,000 to 250,000 distinct CDR3 sequences, with under 25% appearing a single time and roughly 39% taken by the ten largest. General study findings and limits: A majority of expanded thyroid clonotypes exceeding 0.001 frequency were likewise present in blood.

The chain is built from TRBV6-5 and TRBJ1-5; perhaps TRBD1 as D (5 bases). The sequenced sample consisted of peripheral blood. The TCR sequence derives from a woman aged 50 to 65 with Graves' ophthalmopathy. The CDR3 is CASSYSTGGGQPQHF. Written as DNA, the CDR3 is TGTGCCAGCAGTTACTCCACAGGCGGCGGGCAGCCCCAGCATTTT.